A single sample gave rise to the 27 T cell receptor beta chains below, sequenced in a study of blood T cell repertoires in COVID-19. This table comes from immunoSEQ multiplex PCR, and its TCRdb copy is limited to in-frame clones, with some not included. This table has fewer than 350,000 clones, 87% appearing once. The sample was peripheral blood. Receptor source: a man younger than 40 with COVID-19, enrolled during active disease.

CDR3 in DNA: TGTGCCAGCAGTGTATCTCTGAGGGGGGGCCAAGAGACCCAGTACTTC. As protein: CASSVSLRGGQETQYF. V gene TRBV2 combines with J gene TRBJ2-5, with a tentative D call TRBD2 (7 bases). Trimming stripped 4 bases from V and 1 base from J, with 16 bases between. Germline CDR1 is SNHLY and CDR2 is FYNNEI. This CDR3 has 16 residues.

The rearrangement uses TRBV7-2 and TRBJ2-7, with a possible D match to TRBD2 (6 bases). Germline values: CDR1 SGHTA, CDR2 FQGNSA. Trimming removed 1 base from V and 5 bases from J, with 12 bases in between. The CDR3 totals 14 residues. CDR3 in DNA: TGTGCCAGCAGCTTAGTCGCGGGATTCAACGAGCAGTACTTC. Residues: CASSLVAGFNEQYF.

This clone was found once. The gene calls are TRBV6-2 or TRBV6-3 and TRBJ2-3, with 9 bases identical to TRBD1. With 5 bases clipped from V and 4 bases from J, the junction kept 7 bases outside the gene matches. The CDR3 has 15 amino acids. Germline CDR1 MNHEY, CDR2 SVGEGT. The CDR3 loop reads CASSKGQGHADTQYF. For the CDR3, the DNA is TGTGCCAGCAGTAAAGGACAGGGGCACGCAGATACGCAGTATTTT.

This chain connects TRBV7-4 to TRBJ1-5; TRBD1 agrees at 7 bases. The CDR3 runs to 18 residues. CDR1 is SGHVT, CDR2 SQSDAQ, per germline. J was trimmed by 0 bases and V by 9 bases; bases with no gene match: 17. Written as DNA, the CDR3 is TGTGCCAGACCCTGGAGACAGGGAATCCCCTATAGCAATCAGCCCCAGCATTTT. Translation: CARPWRQGIPYSNQPQHF. The complete variable domain, with remaining parts taken from reference TRBV7-4 and TRBJ1-5, reads GAGVSQSPRYKVAKRGRDVALRCDSISGHVTLYWYRQTLGQGSEVLTYSQSDAQRDKSGRPSGRFSAERPERSVSTLKIQRTEQGDSAVYLCARPWRQGIPYSNQPQHFGDGTRLSIL.

J is TRBJ2-5 and V is TRBV9, with D possibly TRBD1 on 5 matching bases. The V end was cut by 3 bases, the J end by 3 bases, with 12 bases between. The germline CDR1 and CDR2 sequences are SGDLS and YYNGEE. CDR3 length equals 14 residues. The CDR3 DNA follows: TGTGCCAGCAGCGACCTCCAGGGTGAAGAGACCCAGTACTTC. This gives the protein CASSDLQGEETQYF.

The chain joins TRBV5-1 to TRBJ2-2; 8 nucleotides align to TRBD1. This CDR3 has 17 amino acids. CDR1 and CDR2 (germline): SGHRS, YFSETQ. Losses at the gene ends were 3 bases for V and 1 base for J; bases not matched to a gene: 8. DNA for the CDR3: TGCGCCAGCAGCTCCATACGACAGGGGCAGAACACCGGGGAGCTGTTTTTT. Residues: CASSSIRQGQNTGELFF.

In its sample, this clone was seen a few times. Written as DNA, the CDR3 is TGTGCCAGCAGTTCAGGACAGGGGCAGCCCCAGCATTTT. This gives the protein CASSSGQGQPQHF. The chain carries TRBV28 and TRBJ1-5; 9 nucleotides align to TRBD1. CDR1 MDHEN and CDR2 SYDVKM come from the germline V gene. V was clipped by 4 bases and J by 7 bases; unmatched bases: 2. CDR3 length equals 13 residues.

The sample holds one count of this clone. The genes are TRBV27 and TRBJ1-4, with D uncertain. V gave up 5 bases and J gave up 8 bases, with 18 bases separating them. The CDR3 has 15 amino acids. The V gene's germline CDR1 is MNHEY and CDR2 SMNVEV (reference sequence). The CDR3 region has the DNA TGTGCCAGCAGTCCCCCGCCCATGAGAGGGGAAAAACTGTTTTTT. Residues: CASSPPPMRGEKLFF.

This rearrangement joins TRBV6-2 or TRBV6-3 to TRBJ2-1; perhaps TRBD1 as D (5 bases). V was cut by 0 bases and J by 2 bases, with 11 bases left in between. CDR1 MNHEY and CDR2 SVGEGT come from the germline V gene. The length of the CDR3 is 16 residues. CDR3 in DNA: TGTGCCAGCAGTTACTCGCAGACAGCAGCCTACAATGAGCAGTTCTTC. Residues: CASSYSQTAAYNEQFF.

This clone appeared a single time. This chain uses TRBV18 with TRBJ2-7; TRBD2 agrees at 10 bases. V lost 1 base and J lost 4; bases outside the gene matches: 4. The V gene's germline CDR1 is KGHSH and CDR2 LQKENI. CDR3 length: 15 amino acids. The CDR3 here is CASSPQGTSEYEQYF. The CDR3, as DNA: TGTGCCAGCTCACCACAAGGGACTAGCGAGTACGAGCAGTACTTC. The full variable domain, with the rest looked up from reference TRBV18 and TRBJ2-7, is NAGVMQNPRHLVRRRGQEARLRCSPMKGHSHVYWYRQLPEEGLKFMVYLQKENIIDESGMPKERFSAEFPKEGPSILRIQQVVRGDSAAYFCASSPQGTSEYEQYFGPGTRLTVT.

V gene TRBV6-8 combines with J gene TRBJ2-2; D is undetermined. Germline CDR1 and CDR2: MNHGY and SAAAGT. Trimming cost V 2 bases and J 0 bases, with 16 bases left between them. This CDR3 comprises 18 residues. The CDR3 region is CASSYRAREVANTGELFF. The CDR3 DNA follows: TGTGCCAGCAGTTACCGAGCCAGAGAGGTCGCGAACACCGGGGAGCTGTTTTTT.

The V gene is TRBV4-3, the J gene TRBJ2-3, with a tentative D call TRBD2 (6 bases). With 0 bases removed from V and 7 bases from J, the gap between germline ends came to 17 bases. CDR1 and CDR2 (germline): LGHNA, YSLEER. The CDR3 is 16 amino acids. The CDR3 nucleotides read TGCGCCAGCAGCCAAGAATTACGCGGGACTCTCCATACGCAGTATTTT. It codes for CASSQELRGTLHTQYF.

The chain has TRBV7-2 and TRBJ1-2; 8 nucleotides line up with TRBD1. V was clipped by 7 bases and J by 6 bases; unmatched bases: 10. The CDR3 consists of 14 residues. CDR1 is SGHTA, CDR2 FQGNSA, per germline. CDR3 in amino acids: CASTGQPGGDGYTF. DNA of the CDR3: TGTGCCAGCACCGGCCAACCAGGGGGCGATGGCTACACCTTC.

The gene calls are TRBV28 and TRBJ1-1; D unresolved. The CDR3 spans 16 residues. From germline, CDR1 is MDHEN and CDR2 SYDVKM. V lost 8 bases and J 1 base, leaving 20 bases between the germline ends. The CDR3 region has the DNA TGTGCCAGCTACCCTCCTTTGGGAGGGCGGAACACTGAAGCTTTCTTT. Its protein is CASYPPLGGRNTEAFF.

V is TRBV19 and J is TRBJ1-5; a weak D match, TRBD1 (5 bases). The CDR3 contains 14 residues. V lost 7 bases and J lost 2, with 12 bases in between. Germline V gene lookup returns CDR1 LNHDA and CDR2 SQIVND (reference sequence). The CDR3: CASKIGGGNQPQHF. Written as DNA, the CDR3 is TGTGCCAGTAAAATTGGGGGGGGCAATCAGCCCCAGCATTTT.

The V and J genes are TRBV29-1 and TRBJ1-2; TRBD1 is a possible D gene (5 bases). Trimming cost V 0 bases and J 5 bases, with 13 bases left between them. This CDR3 comprises 14 residues. Germline V gene data show CDR1 as SQVTM and CDR2 as ANQGSEA. Here the CDR3 reads CSVEDQSQGYGYTF. DNA of the CDR3: TGCAGCGTTGAAGATCAGTCCCAGGGATATGGCTACACCTTC.

This rearrangement joins TRBV7-8 to TRBJ2-7; D possibly corresponds to TRBD1 (6 bases). Trimming removed 5 bases at V and 0 bases at J, with 8 bases between. Per the germline V gene, CDR1 is SGHVS and CDR2 is FQNEAQ. The CDR3 is made up of 13 amino acids. The DNA for the CDR3 is TGTGCCAGCAGCGAGGACAGCTCCTACGAGCAGTACTTC. The encoded protein is CASSEDSSYEQYF.

CDR3 DNA: TGCGCCAGCAGCCAAGGGGGGCCAACTGAAGCTTTCTTT. It translates to CASSQGGPTEAFF. The V and J genes are TRBV4-3 and TRBJ1-1; TRBD1 is a possible D gene (6 bases). Germline-derived CDR1 and CDR2 are LGHNA and YSLEER. The CDR3 totals 13 residues. Trimming left V 1 base short and J 5 bases short, with 8 bases between.

The chain links TRBV9 to TRBJ2-3, with a tentative D call TRBD2 (6 bases). Germline loops: CDR1 SGDLS, CDR2 YYNGEE. This CDR3 is 14 amino acids long. V dropped 2 bases and J dropped 7 bases, with 14 bases sitting between them. The CDR3 sequence: CASSVFGGANTQYF. In DNA, the CDR3 is TGTGCCAGCAGCGTCTTCGGAGGGGCCAATACGCAGTATTTT.

V is TRBV5-1 and J is TRBJ2-6; D is unclear. The CDR3 consists of 16 residues. V shed 2 bases and J shed 0 bases, with 9 bases lying between them. Germline assignment: CDR1 SGHRS and CDR2 YFSETQ. Here the CDR3 reads CASSFNQNSGANVLTF. Here the CDR3 DNA reads TGCGCCAGCAGCTTCAACCAGAACTCTGGGGCCAACGTCCTGACTTTC.

The chain recombines TRBV5-5 with TRBJ1-5; D gene uncertain. The CDR3 length is 16 residues. Germline CDR1 is SGHKS and CDR2 is YYEKEE (reference sequence). V was shortened by 0 bases and J by 1 base, with 11 bases between the two germline ends. CDR3 residues: CASSLAGPQSNQPQHF. DNA for the CDR3: TGTGCCAGCAGCTTGGCTGGGCCACAAAGCAATCAGCCCCAGCATTTT.

About this clone: A read error may produce the germline difference seen at one junction end. The chain combines TRBV5-1 with TRBJ2-5; D unclear. CDR3 length equals 12 residues. Germline lookup yields CDR1 SGHRS and CDR2 YFSETQ. This chain's CDR3 is CASSSNQETQYF. The CDR3 DNA sequence: TGCGCCAGCAGCTCAAACCAGGAGACCCAGTACTTC. Full variable domain (missing parts from reference TRBV5-1 and TRBJ2-5): KAGVTQTPRYLIKTRGQQVTLSCSPISGHRSVSWYQQTPGQGLQFLFEYFSETQRNKGNFPGRFSGRQFSNSRSEMNVSTLELGDSALYLCASSSNQETQYFGPGTRLLVL.

About this clone itself: At the DNA level, this CDR3 is encoded by other sequences in the same sample as well. V is TRBV6-5 and J is TRBJ1-2; 7 bases align to TRBD1. The CDR3 consists of 13 residues. CDR1 MNHEY and CDR2 SVGAGI come from the germline V gene. V dropped 6 bases and J dropped 2; count of bases not matched to a gene: 3. The CDR3 sequence is CASRSTGNYGYTF. The CDR3 region has the DNA TGTGCCAGCAGATCGACAGGGAACTATGGCTACACCTTC.

This rearrangement joins TRBV25-1 to TRBJ1-2, with D perhaps TRBD1 (5 bases). V gave up 5 bases and J gave up 5 bases, with 12 bases separating them. CDR3 length: 13 residues. Germline assignment: CDR1 MGHDK and CDR2 SYGVNS. The CDR3 DNA is TGTGCCAGCAGTCCCCGCAGGGCGTATGGCTACACCTTC. The encoded protein is CASSPRRAYGYTF.

This clone was recorded many times. The CDR3 sequence: CASSPRVSNEQYF. CDR3 sequence (DNA): TGTGCCAGCAGCCCTCGGGTATCGAACGAGCAGTACTTC. The V gene is TRBV12-3 or TRBV12-4, the J gene TRBJ2-7, with D unclear. CDR3 length equals 13 residues. V was cut by 6 bases and J by 5 bases, with 14 bases left in between.

This chain uses TRBV5-1 with TRBJ2-1; 7 nucleotides line up with TRBD1. The CDR3 is made up of 18 amino acids. Germline CDR1 is SGHRS and CDR2 is YFSETQ. Trimming cost V 0 bases and J 6 bases; bases outside gene matches: 15. The CDR3 DNA reads TGCGCCAGCAGCTTGGGTTTCCTTACGGGACAGATGGTCAATGAGCAGTTCTTC. Encoded protein: CASSLGFLTGQMVNEQFF.

The chain combines TRBV19 with TRBJ1-1; TRBD1 might be the D (6 bases). The germline V gene encodes CDR1 LNHDA and CDR2 SQIVND (reference sequence). The CDR3 is 18 amino acids. V was shortened by 3 bases and J by 3 bases, with 23 bases between the two germline ends. The CDR3 protein is CASSITFISGDLYTEAFF. In nucleotides, the CDR3 is TGTGCCAGTAGTATCACCTTCATCTCAGGGGATTTGTACACTGAAGCTTTCTTT.